The sequence of this TCR beta chain was determined in a study of identical twins. General observations from the study: With abundant cord blood beta clonotypes, insertions were fewer; memory repertoires showed no such pattern.

The length of the CDR3 is 8 residues. V lost 6 bases to trimming and J lost 7 bases, with 3 bases between them. CDR1 and CDR2 from the germline V gene are DFQATT and SNEGSKA (reference sequence). Unique molecular identifiers were present on the cDNA, and a universal primer site came from template switching. Each CDR3 protein is one row after TCRdb ran MiXCR on the 5' RACE reads. In the table there are some 500,000 distinct CDR3 sequences, roughly a fifth of which are singletons. This clonotype was detected only a few times. Its antigen is as yet unknown. These data are also associated with another study on T cells expressing NK-cell markers. Per that study: These clonotypes additionally ranked first within the CD3+CD56-NKG2C+ fraction of a handful of donors.

The receptor's source is a woman younger than 30 in good health. Material for sequencing was CD4+ T cells sorted from blood. V gene TRBV20-1 combines with J gene TRBJ1-1; D is unclear. The CDR3 DNA is TGCAGTGCAAGTGAAGCTTTCTTT. The encoded protein is CSASEAFF.